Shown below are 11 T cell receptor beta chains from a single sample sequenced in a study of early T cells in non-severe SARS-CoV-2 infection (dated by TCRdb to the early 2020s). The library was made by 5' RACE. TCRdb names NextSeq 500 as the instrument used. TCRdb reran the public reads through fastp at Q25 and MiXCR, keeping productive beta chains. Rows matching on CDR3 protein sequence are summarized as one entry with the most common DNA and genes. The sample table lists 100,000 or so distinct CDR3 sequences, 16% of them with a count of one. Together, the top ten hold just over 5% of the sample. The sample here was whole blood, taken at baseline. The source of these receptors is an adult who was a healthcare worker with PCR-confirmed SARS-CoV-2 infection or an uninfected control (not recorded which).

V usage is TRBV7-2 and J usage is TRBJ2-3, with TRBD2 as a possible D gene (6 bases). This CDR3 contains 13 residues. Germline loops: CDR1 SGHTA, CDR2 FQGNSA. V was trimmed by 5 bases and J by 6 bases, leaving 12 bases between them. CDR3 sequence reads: CASSGGGPDTQYF. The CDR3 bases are TGTGCCAGCAGCGGTGGAGGGCCGGATACGCAGTATTTT.

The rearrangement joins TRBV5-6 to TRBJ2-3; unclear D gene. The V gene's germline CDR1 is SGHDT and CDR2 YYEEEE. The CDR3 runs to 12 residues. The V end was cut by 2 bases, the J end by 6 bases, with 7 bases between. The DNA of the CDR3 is TGTGCCAGCAGCTTTATTGGGGATACGCAGTATTTT. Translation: CASSFIGDTQYF.

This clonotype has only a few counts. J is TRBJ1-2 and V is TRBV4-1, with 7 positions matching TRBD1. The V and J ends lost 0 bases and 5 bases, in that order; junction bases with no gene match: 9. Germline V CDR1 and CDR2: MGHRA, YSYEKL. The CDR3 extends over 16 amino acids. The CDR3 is CASSQDIRTGGYGYTF. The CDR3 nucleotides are TGCGCCAGCAGCCAAGATATCAGGACAGGAGGGTATGGCTACACCTTC.

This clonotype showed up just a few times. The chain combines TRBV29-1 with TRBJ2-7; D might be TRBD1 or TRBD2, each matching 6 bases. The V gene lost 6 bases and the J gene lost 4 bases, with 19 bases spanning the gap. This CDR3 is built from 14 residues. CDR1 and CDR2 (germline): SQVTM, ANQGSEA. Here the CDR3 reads CSVTGVGGQYEQYF. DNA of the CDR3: TGCAGCGTGACTGGAGTTGGGGGGCAGTACGAGCAGTACTTC.

The DNA for the CDR3 is TGTGCCAGCAGCGGACAACCGACAGATCTTGCAAGAGCCAAAAACATTCAGTACTTC. Translating gives CASSGQPTDLARAKNIQYF. V usage is TRBV6-2 or TRBV6-3 and J usage is TRBJ2-4, with a possible D match to TRBD1 (5 bases). The CDR3 covers 19 residues. Trimming took 6 bases from V and 0 from J, leaving 24 bases between them. The germline CDR1 and CDR2 sequences are MNHEY and SVGEGT.

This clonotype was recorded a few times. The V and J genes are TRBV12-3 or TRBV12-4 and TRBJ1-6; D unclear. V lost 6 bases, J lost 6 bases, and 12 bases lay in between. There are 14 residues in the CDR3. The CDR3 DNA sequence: TGTGCCAGCAGCCCGCGCGGATCTAATTCACCCCTCCACTTT. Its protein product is CASSPRGSNSPLHF.

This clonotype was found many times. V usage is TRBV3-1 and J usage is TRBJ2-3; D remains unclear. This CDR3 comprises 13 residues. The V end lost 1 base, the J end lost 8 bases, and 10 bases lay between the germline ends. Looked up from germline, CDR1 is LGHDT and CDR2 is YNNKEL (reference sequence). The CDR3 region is CASSQGFLGTQYF. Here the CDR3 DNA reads TGTGCCAGCAGCCAAGGATTTTTAGGTACGCAGTATTTT.

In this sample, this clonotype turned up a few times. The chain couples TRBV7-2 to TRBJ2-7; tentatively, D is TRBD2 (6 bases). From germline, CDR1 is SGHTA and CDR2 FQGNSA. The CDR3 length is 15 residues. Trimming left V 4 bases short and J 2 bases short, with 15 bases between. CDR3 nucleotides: TGTGCCAGCAGCTCATCCCCGGGACTTACCTACGAGCAGTACTTC. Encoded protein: CASSSSPGLTYEQYF.

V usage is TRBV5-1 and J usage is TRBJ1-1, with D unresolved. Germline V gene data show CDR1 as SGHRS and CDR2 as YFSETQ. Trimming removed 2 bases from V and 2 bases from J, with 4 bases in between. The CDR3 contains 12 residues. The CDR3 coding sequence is TGCGCCAGCAGCTTTCATAACACTGAAGCTTTCTTT. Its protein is CASSFHNTEAFF.

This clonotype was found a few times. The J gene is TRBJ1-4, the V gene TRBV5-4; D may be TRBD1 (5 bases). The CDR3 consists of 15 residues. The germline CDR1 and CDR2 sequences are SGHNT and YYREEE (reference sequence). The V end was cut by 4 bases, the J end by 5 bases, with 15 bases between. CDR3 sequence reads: CASSPGGTTNEKLFF. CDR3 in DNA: TGTGCCAGCAGCCCTGGAGGGACTACAAATGAAAAACTGTTTTTT. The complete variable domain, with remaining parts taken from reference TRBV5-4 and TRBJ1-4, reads ETGVTQSPTHLIKTRGQQVTLRCSSQSGHNTVSWYQQALGQGPQFIFQYYREEENGRGNFPPRFSGLQFPNYSSELNVNALELDDSALYLCASSPGGTTNEKLFFGSGTQLSVL.

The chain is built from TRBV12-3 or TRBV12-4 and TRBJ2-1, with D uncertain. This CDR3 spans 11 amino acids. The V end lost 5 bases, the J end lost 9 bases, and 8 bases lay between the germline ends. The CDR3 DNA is TGTGCCAGCAGTCCCCGCGCTGAGCAGTTCTTC. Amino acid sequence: CASSPRAEQFF.